The next 27 T cell receptor beta chains were all read from a single sample in a study of cytomegalovirus exposure and HLA in healthy donors. The method was immunoSEQ multiplex PCR; TCRdb's version includes in-frame clones alone and lacks a portion of them. The data contain about 330,000 clones, around 87% of them singletons. Material for sequencing was PBMCs. The receptor source for this set is a woman in her thirties in good health and CMV-seropositive.

Here the CDR3 reads CASSYSGSGGQETQYF. The CDR3 nucleotides read TGTGCCAGCAGTTACTCGGGTAGCGGGGGACAAGAGACCCAGTACTTC. The chain has TRBV6-6 and TRBJ2-5; 9 bases align to TRBD2. V shed 0 bases and J 2 bases; nucleotides not matched to a gene: 4. Germline V gene data show CDR1 as MNHNY and CDR2 as SVGAGI (reference sequence). This CDR3 has 16 residues.

J is TRBJ2-6 and V is TRBV30; D might be TRBD2 (6 bases). This CDR3 is built from 15 residues. Germline loops: CDR1 GTSNPN, CDR2 SVGIG (reference sequence). V lost 2 bases and J lost 0, with 8 bases in between. In DNA form, the CDR3 reads TGTGCCTGGAGTACCGGGGGCTCTGGGGCCAACGTCCTGACTTTC. It encodes CAWSTGGSGANVLTF.

This sequence joins TRBV4-3 and TRBJ2-7; weak D call: TRBD2 (5 bases). Trimming cost V 0 bases and J 6 bases, with 15 bases left between them. This CDR3 is 15 amino acids long. Germline CDR1 and CDR2: LGHNA and YSLEER. The CDR3 spells CASSQDPGFPLEQYF. Written as DNA, the CDR3 is TGCGCCAGCAGCCAAGATCCGGGGTTCCCACTCGAGCAGTACTTC.

The chain employs TRBV15 and TRBJ1-2; 9 bases line up with TRBD1. J gave up 4 bases and V 1 base, and 13 bases lay outside the gene matches. CDR1 is LNHNV, CDR2 YYDKDF, per germline (reference sequence). The CDR3 length is 18 residues. The chain's CDR3 is CATSRGSPGQGRIYGYTF. Written as DNA, the CDR3 is TGTGCCACCAGCAGAGGTTCCCCGGGACAGGGCAGGATCTATGGCTACACCTTC.

This clone has a single count. The V gene is TRBV9, the J gene TRBJ2-5, with D perhaps being TRBD1 or TRBD2 (6 bases each). The CDR3 is 14 amino acids. Germline CDR1 is SGDLS and CDR2 is YYNGEE. V lost 1 base, J lost 5 bases, and 12 bases lay in between. CDR3 loop: CASSVSGAGETQYF. The CDR3 DNA sequence: TGTGCCAGCAGCGTATCGGGGGCTGGGGAGACCCAGTACTTC.

About this clone: Other DNA sequences in the sample encode the same CDR3. The chain couples TRBV18 to TRBJ1-5; D might be TRBD1 (5 bases). Per the germline V gene, CDR1 is KGHSH and CDR2 is LQKENI. This CDR3 is 15 amino acids long. Deletions cut 1 base from V and 2 bases from J, with 9 bases between. DNA of the CDR3: TGTGCCAGCTCACCACAGGGAGGGGGCAATCAGCCCCAGCATTTT. It translates to CASSPQGGGNQPQHF.

This clone was recorded only once. The chain's CDR3 is CASRNRLVSSYEQYF. CDR3 coding DNA: TGTGCCAGCAGAAACAGGCTCGTAAGCTCCTACGAGCAGTACTTC. The chain is built from TRBV27 and TRBJ2-7; the D gene is possibly TRBD1 (5 bases). The V and J ends lost 6 bases and 0 bases respectively, with 15 bases between them. In germline, CDR1 is MNHEY, CDR2 SMNVEV (reference sequence). The CDR3 sequence is 15 residues long.

The chain couples TRBV6-5 to TRBJ1-2, with D uncertain. The CDR3 has 15 residues. Germline CDR1 reads MNHEY; CDR2 reads SVGAGI. Between the trimmed V and J ends, which lost 1 base and 7 bases, there was a span of 16 bases. CDR3 residues: CASSYLEGGIGGYTF. CDR3 DNA sequence: TGTGCCAGCAGTTACTTGGAGGGCGGGATAGGTGGCTACACCTTC.

The sample holds one count of this clone. V and J are TRBV30 and TRBJ2-3, with TRBD2 as a possible D gene (7 bases). Germline CDR1 GTSNPN, CDR2 SVGIG (reference sequence). The CDR3 has 13 amino acids. V shed 3 bases and J shed 6 bases, with 13 bases lying between them. The CDR3 nucleotides are TGTGCCTGGAGAGGGAAGGGGGGGGATACGCAGTATTTT. Amino acids: CAWRGKGGDTQYF.

V usage is TRBV7-2 and J usage is TRBJ2-7; D may correspond to TRBD1 or TRBD2 (5 bases each). Germline V gene data show CDR1 as SGHTA and CDR2 as FQGNSA. The CDR3 runs to 16 residues. Trimming pared 0 bases from V and 0 bases from J, leaving 12 bases between. The CDR3 spells CASSLAPGPSSYEQYF. CDR3 in DNA: TGTGCCAGCAGCTTAGCGCCGGGACCAAGCTCCTACGAGCAGTACTTC.

This clone has more than one count but fewer than ten. In the same sample, other DNA sequences code for this CDR3. The chain employs TRBV30 and TRBJ1-5, with D tentatively TRBD1 (6 bases). The CDR3 spans 13 residues. In germline, CDR1 is GTSNPN, CDR2 SVGIG (reference sequence). V lost 1 base to trimming and J lost 4 bases, with 8 bases between them. In nucleotides, the CDR3 is TGTGCCTGGAGTGCGGGGGCGAATCAGCCCCAGCATTTT. The encoded protein is CAWSAGANQPQHF.

This chain uses TRBV6-5 with TRBJ1-2; 7 bases fit TRBD1. V was clipped by 5 bases and J by 5 bases; unmatched bases: 11. The CDR3 loop spans 15 amino acids. The germline V gene has CDR1 MNHEY and CDR2 SVGAGI. CDR3 residues: CASSTRQGLGYGYTF. In DNA, the CDR3 is TGTGCCAGCAGTACCAGACAGGGCCTGGGGTATGGCTACACCTTC.

The rearrangement uses TRBV2 and TRBJ1-2, with 7 bases fitting TRBD1. Trimming at V came to 7 bases and at J to 6 bases, leaving 11 bases not matched to a gene. There are 14 residues in the CDR3. Germline loops: CDR1 SNHLY, CDR2 FYNNEI. CDR3 in DNA: TGTGCCAGCAAGGCGATTACAGGGGATAATGGCTACACCTTC. It is translated as CASKAITGDNGYTF.

This chain joins TRBV5-1 and TRBJ2-2; perhaps TRBD1 as D (5 bases). V lost 4 bases and J lost 6, with 13 bases in between. There are 14 residues in the CDR3. Germline V gene data show CDR1 as SGHRS and CDR2 as YFSETQ. The CDR3: CASSPSPGSGELFF. The DNA for the CDR3 is TGCGCCAGCAGCCCTTCCCCAGGGTCCGGGGAGCTGTTTTTT.

This clone was recorded only once. The V and J genes are TRBV30 and TRBJ1-4; no firm D call. The CDR3 contains 12 residues. CDR1 is GTSNPN, CDR2 SVGIG, per germline (reference sequence). Trimming shortened V by 4 bases and J by 7 bases, and 10 bases separated the two germline ends. Here the CDR3 reads CAWNQDAEKLFF. CDR3 DNA: TGTGCCTGGAACCAGGATGCTGAAAAACTGTTTTTT.

The J gene is TRBJ1-4, the V gene TRBV27, with a possible D match to TRBD1 (6 bases). The V end was cut by 4 bases, the J end by 5 bases, with 20 bases between. Per germline, CDR1 MNHEY and CDR2 SMNVEV (reference sequence). The CDR3 is 17 amino acids. The CDR3 coding sequence is TGTGCCAGCAGTTCCTTCTTGAAACAGGGACTCAATGAAAAACTGTTTTTT. This translates into CASSSFLKQGLNEKLFF.

The rearrangement uses TRBV5-1 and TRBJ2-1; 14 bases are shared with TRBD2. V lost 4 bases to trimming and J lost 6 bases; unmatched junction nucleotides: 6. The CDR3 runs 16 residues. Germline V CDR1 and CDR2: SGHRS, YFSETQ. DNA of the CDR3: TGCGCCAGCAGCCCCCAGGGACTAGCGGGAGTCAATGAGCAGTTCTTC. Protein sequence: CASSPQGLAGVNEQFF.

CDR3 in amino acids: CASSLIAGGGTGELFF. CDR3 nucleotides: TGCGCCAGCAGCTTAATAGCGGGAGGTGGCACCGGGGAGCTGTTTTTT. The chain is built from TRBV5-1 and TRBJ2-2, with 10 bases identical to TRBD2. In germline, CDR1 is SGHRS, CDR2 YFSETQ. J lost 4 bases, V lost 2 bases, and 5 bases had no gene match. The CDR3 is 16 residues long.

The rearrangement joins TRBV30 to TRBJ1-5; D remains unclear. The CDR3 is made up of 13 amino acids. Germline values: CDR1 GTSNPN, CDR2 SVGIG (reference sequence). The V gene lost 3 bases and the J gene lost 2 bases, with 8 bases spanning the gap. CDR3 loop: CAWRGVGNQPQHF. CDR3 nucleotides: TGTGCCTGGAGAGGCGTGGGCAATCAGCCCCAGCATTTT.

The rearrangement links TRBV29-1 to TRBJ2-7, with TRBD2 matching over 11 bases. This CDR3 has 16 residues. Germline values: CDR1 SQVTM, CDR2 ANQGSEA. V dropped 6 bases and J dropped 4; count of bases not matched to a gene: 14. As DNA, the CDR3 is TGCAGCGTCGGTTCAGTGAGACTAGCGGGATCTTACGAGCAGTACTTC. Translated, it gives CSVGSVRLAGSYEQYF.

This sequence joins TRBV28 and TRBJ1-1; D gene uncertain. V lost 7 bases and J 6 bases, leaving 9 bases between the germline ends. The CDR3 is made up of 11 amino acids. CDR1 MDHEN and CDR2 SYDVKM come from the germline V gene. The CDR3 bases are TGTGCCAGCATACGAGTGCCTGAAGCTTTCTTT. Translation: CASIRVPEAFF.

The chain uses TRBV15 and TRBJ2-2, with unresolved D. Germline-derived CDR1 and CDR2 are LNHNV and YYDKDF (reference sequence). The length of the CDR3 is 12 residues. Trimming removed 5 bases from V and 6 bases from J, with 7 bases in between. This CDR3 reads CATSGRPGELFF. The CDR3 DNA reads as TGTGCCACCAGCGGGCGTCCCGGGGAGCTGTTTTTT.

With regard to this clone: Other nucleotide sequences from this sample produce the same CDR3. The chain combines TRBV27 with TRBJ2-7; 7 nucleotides line up with TRBD1. V shed 2 bases and J 3 bases; nucleotides not matched to a gene: 1. The CDR3 extends over 13 amino acids. CDR1 is MNHEY and CDR2 is SMNVEV in the germline V gene (reference sequence). CDR3 residues: CASSLRQGYEQYF. The CDR3 DNA follows: TGTGCCAGCAGTTTAAGACAGGGCTACGAGCAGTACTTC.

V is TRBV4-1 and J is TRBJ1-5, with D unclear. Germline assignment: CDR1 MGHRA and CDR2 YSYEKL. The CDR3 is made up of 15 amino acids. V dropped 0 bases and J dropped 9 bases, with 15 bases sitting between them. CDR3 residues: CASSQDGKGLRPQHF. CDR3 sequence (DNA): TGCGCCAGCAGCCAAGATGGTAAAGGGCTACGGCCCCAGCATTTT.

The CDR3 protein is CASRGASGSPYEQYF. CDR3 DNA: TGTGCCAGCAGGGGAGCTAGCGGGAGTCCCTACGAGCAGTACTTC. The genes are TRBV27 and TRBJ2-7; 10 bases agree with TRBD2. The germline CDR1 and CDR2 sequences are MNHEY and SMNVEV (reference sequence). There are 15 residues in the CDR3. Germline trimming cut 6 bases from V and 2 bases from J; bases unmatched to any gene: 7.

This chain uses TRBV11-1 with TRBJ1-6; D remains unclear. Germline-derived CDR1 and CDR2 are SGHAT and FQDESV (reference sequence). The CDR3 consists of 14 residues. V dropped 3 bases and J dropped 9 bases, with 12 bases sitting between them. CDR3 DNA: TGTGCCAGCAGCTTTCGGGGAATGGGTTCACCCCTCCACTTT. This sequence encodes CASSFRGMGSPLHF.

The chain couples TRBV6-5 to TRBJ2-2; D unclear. Between the trimmed V and J ends, which lost 6 bases and 6 bases, there was a span of 11 bases. CDR3 length: 13 amino acids. Germline V gives CDR1 MNHEY, CDR2 SVGAGI. CDR3 residues: CASSPSLAGELFF. The DNA for the CDR3 is TGTGCCAGCAGCCCTAGTTTAGCCGGGGAGCTGTTTTTT.